This TCR beta chain was recovered during a study of human T cells and chemical hapten exposure. Study at large: Patients' scalps got diphenylcyclopropenone weekly throughout the roughly 25-week study. Patients, a majority of them female, were diagnosed with alopecia areata, totalis or universalis.

MiXCR, applied by TCRdb to the RACE reads, yields one record per CDR3 protein. The data hold more than 95,000 distinct CDR3 sequences, with about an eighth observed a single time. In its sample, this clonotype was seen many times. Time point described: patch test 1, 2 weeks after DPC sensitization. The treatment: therapeutic diphenylcyclopropenone sensitization with weekly scalp DPC. It was from unfractionated whole blood that total RNA was extracted. The CDR3 contains 15 residues. Trimming shortened V by 2 bases and J by 0 bases, and 9 bases separated the two germline ends. Germline values: CDR1 SGHKS, CDR2 YYEKEE (reference sequence).

The receptor was derived from a woman aged 45-60 years with alopecia areata. Some clones in this sample may be carry-over from other donors' samples. V and J are TRBV5-5 and TRBJ2-1; D gene ambiguous. The sequencing here drew on whole blood, taken in connection with sensitization to the hapten diphenylcyclopropenone (DPC). In DNA, the CDR3 is TGTGCCAGCAGCTTAACGTCTAGCTCCTACAATGAGCAGTTCTTC. Amino acid sequence: CASSLTSSSYNEQFF.